Below are 13 T cell receptor beta chains sequenced from a single sample in a study of regulatory T cells in long-lasting Graves disease (dated by TCRdb to the early 2020s). The library was generated by multiplex PCR. The sample was run on an Illumina HiSeq 4000. iRepertoire HTBI primers and Arm-PCR amplification of CDR3 regions were used to construct TCR beta libraries. The raw public reads went through TCRdb reprocessing: fastp at Q25, MiXCR clone calling, in-frame beta chains kept. All rows with the same CDR3 protein become a single entry with the most common DNA and genes. The sample contains roughly 420,000 distinct CDR3 sequences, about a sixth of them found a single time. The ten largest clones take up approximately 12% of the sample. The meaning of the sample's time point label: newly diagnosed GD, antithyroid drugs for less than 3 months. For both TCR sequencing and RNA sequencing, RNA was extracted from PBMCs in TRIzol.

The same data also contributed to another study, on T cells in Graves' hyperthyroidism and ophthalmopathy.

The starting material was peripheral blood mononuclear cells (PBMCs), obtained at new diagnosis, from a patient treated with antithyroid drugs. The receptors stem from a woman in her twenties or thirties with Graves disease. Donor details come from another sample of the same person, matched by shared clones.

J is TRBJ1-1 and V is TRBV20-1, with TRBD1 identical over 11 bases. Germline V lookup: CDR1 DFQATT, CDR2 SNEGSKA (reference sequence). The CDR3 is 18 residues long. The V gene end was trimmed by 3 bases and the J gene end by 3 bases; junction bases not matched to a gene: 15. This chain's CDR3 is CSASRGMDRGRAYTEAFF. The CDR3 region has the DNA TGCAGTGCTAGCCGGGGGATGGACAGGGGGCGAGCGTACACTGAAGCTTTCTTT.

This clonotype showed up just a few times. A read error may produce the germline difference seen at one junction end. The V and J genes are TRBV28 and TRBJ2-7; 10 bases match TRBD1. Germline V gene sequence: CDR1 MDHEN, CDR2 SYDVKM. CDR3 length: 15 residues. The CDR3 region has the DNA TGTGCCAGCGTTAGGGGACAGGGGCTCTCCTACGGGCAGTACTTC. Translating it yields CASVRGQGLSYGQYF. The full variable domain, rest sourced from reference TRBV28 and TRBJ2-7, is DVKVTQSSRYLVKRTGEKVFLECVQDMDHENMFWYRQDPGLGLRLIYFSYDVKMKEKGDIPEGYSVSREKKERFSLILESASTNQTSMYLCASVRGQGLSYGQYFGPGTRLTVT.

The chain carries TRBV2 and TRBJ1-2, with D perhaps matching TRBD1 (5 bases). Germline V gene lookup returns CDR1 SNHLY and CDR2 FYNNEI. The CDR3 is 16 amino acids. V shed 3 bases and J shed 2 bases, with 16 bases lying between them. DNA of the CDR3: TGTGCCAGCAGTGAGAGCGGGACTGGGGAGAACTATGGCTACACCTTC. Protein product: CASSESGTGENYGYTF.

The chain combines TRBV7-8 with TRBJ1-2; TRBD1 matches at 7 bases. V shed 2 bases, J shed 1 base, and the junction held 7 bases outside the gene matches. The CDR3 covers 16 residues. Per germline, CDR1 SGHVS and CDR2 FQNEAQ. The CDR3 coding sequence is TGTGCCAGCAGCTTATGGGACAGAAGCTTTAACTATGGCTACACCTTC. It yields the protein CASSLWDRSFNYGYTF. Full variable domain (remainder filled in from reference TRBV7-8 and TRBJ1-2): GAGVSQSPRYKVAKRGQDVALRCDPISGHVSLFWYQQALGQGPEFLTYFQNEAQLDKSGLPSDRFFAERPEGSVSTLKIQRTQQEDSAVYLCASSLWDRSFNYGYTFGSGTRLTVV.

This clonotype was recorded many times. The J gene is TRBJ2-6, the V gene TRBV27; 7 positions agree with TRBD2. This CDR3 is 14 amino acids long. V shed 10 bases and J 2 bases; nucleotides not matched to a gene: 5. CDR1 is MNHEY, CDR2 SMNVEV, per germline (reference sequence). For the CDR3, the DNA is TGTGCCACCGGGGGGAGCGCTGGGGCCAACGTCCTGACTTTC. As protein: CATGGSAGANVLTF.

The rearrangement uses TRBV18 and TRBJ2-5, with 7 bases identical to TRBD2. V lost 2 bases to trimming and J lost 5 bases; unmatched junction nucleotides: 8. Germline V gene sequence: CDR1 KGHSH, CDR2 LQKENI. This CDR3 spans 15 amino acids. The CDR3 reads CASSPSASGGETQYF. The CDR3 DNA reads TGTGCCAGCTCACCATCGGCTAGCGGCGGGGAGACCCAGTACTTC. The variable domain in full, completed from reference TRBV18 and TRBJ2-5, reads NAGVMQNPRHLVRRRGQEARLRCSPMKGHSHVYWYRQLPEEGLKFMVYLQKENIIDESGMPKERFSAEFPKEGPSILRIQQVVRGDSAAYFCASSPSASGGETQYFGPGTRLLVL.

This chain connects TRBV10-2 to TRBJ2-7; D perhaps matches TRBD2 (6 bases). This CDR3 has 12 amino acids. Trimming shortened V by 11 bases and J by 0 bases, and 11 bases separated the two germline ends. CDR1 WSHSY and CDR2 SAAADI come from the germline V gene. In DNA form, the CDR3 reads TGCGCCGCCCTGGGGGGCTCCTACGAGCAGTACTTC. This gives the protein CAALGGSYEQYF.

The J gene is TRBJ2-6, the V gene TRBV7-9, with TRBD2 matching over 8 bases. In germline, CDR1 is SEHNR, CDR2 FQNEAQ (reference sequence). Trimming took 5 bases from V and 2 from J; bases not matched to a gene: 14. The CDR3 has 19 amino acids. The CDR3 DNA follows: TGTGCCAGCAGCCCCGTTCTGAGCGGGAGTGAACCTGGGGCCAACGTCCTGACTTTC. Its protein product is CASSPVLSGSEPGANVLTF.

This chain uses TRBV30 with TRBJ2-1; 10 bases align to TRBD2. The junction had 10 bases not matched to a gene; V was cut back by 4 bases and J by 4 bases. Germline loops: CDR1 GTSNPN, CDR2 SVGIG (reference sequence). The CDR3 has 16 amino acids. CDR3 sequence: CAWTSLAGAVYNEQFF. CDR3 in DNA: TGTGCCTGGACGAGCCTAGCGGGAGCGGTTTACAATGAGCAGTTCTTC.

The chain recombines TRBV11-2 with TRBJ1-2; unclear D gene. The V gene lost 4 bases and the J gene lost 5 bases, with 8 bases spanning the gap. CDR1 and CDR2 from the germline V gene are SGHAT and FQNNGV. The CDR3 has 12 amino acids. The CDR3 DNA follows: TGTGCCAGCAGCTGGGTTCAATATGGCTACACCTTC. Protein: CASSWVQYGYTF.

This clonotype has at least ten counts. This sequence joins TRBV12-3 or TRBV12-4 and TRBJ2-7, with D unresolved. The germline V and J ends were trimmed by 5 bases and 2 bases, with 10 bases remaining between them. The CDR3 runs 13 residues. As DNA, the CDR3 is TGTGCCAGCAGTAAACTTTGGACCTACGAGCAGTACTTC. It codes for CASSKLWTYEQYF.

This chain joins TRBV20-1 and TRBJ2-1; D unresolved. The CDR3 has 15 amino acids. Germline-derived CDR1 and CDR2 are DFQATT and SNEGSKA (reference sequence). Between the trimmed V and J ends, which lost 4 bases and 4 bases, there was a span of 17 bases. CDR3: CSAKDPTKEYNEQFF. For the CDR3, the DNA is TGCAGTGCTAAGGACCCAACTAAAGAATACAATGAGCAGTTCTTC.

The sample holds one count of this clonotype. This rearrangement joins TRBV6-2 or TRBV6-3 to TRBJ2-7; 15 bases map to TRBD2. CDR3 length equals 19 residues. CDR1 is MNHEY and CDR2 is SVGEGT in the germline V gene. V lost 0 bases, J lost 3 bases, and 9 bases stayed unmatched. CDR3: CASSYSTGLAGGGFYEQYF. In DNA form, the CDR3 reads TGTGCCAGCAGTTACTCGACGGGACTAGCGGGAGGCGGCTTCTACGAGCAGTACTTC.